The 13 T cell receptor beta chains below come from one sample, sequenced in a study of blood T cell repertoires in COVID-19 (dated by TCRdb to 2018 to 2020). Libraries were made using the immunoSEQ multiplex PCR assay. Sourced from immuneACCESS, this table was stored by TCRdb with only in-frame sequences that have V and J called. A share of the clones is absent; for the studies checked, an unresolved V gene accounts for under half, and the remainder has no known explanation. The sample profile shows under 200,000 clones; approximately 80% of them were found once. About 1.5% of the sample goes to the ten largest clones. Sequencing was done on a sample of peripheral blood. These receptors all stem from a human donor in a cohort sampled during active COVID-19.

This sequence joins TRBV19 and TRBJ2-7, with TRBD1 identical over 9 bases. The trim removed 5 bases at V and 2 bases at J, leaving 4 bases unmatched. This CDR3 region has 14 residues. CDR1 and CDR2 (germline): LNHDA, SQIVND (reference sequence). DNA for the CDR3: TGTGCCAGTAGTCCGGACAGGGGCGCCTACGAGCAGTACTTC. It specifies CASSPDRGAYEQYF.

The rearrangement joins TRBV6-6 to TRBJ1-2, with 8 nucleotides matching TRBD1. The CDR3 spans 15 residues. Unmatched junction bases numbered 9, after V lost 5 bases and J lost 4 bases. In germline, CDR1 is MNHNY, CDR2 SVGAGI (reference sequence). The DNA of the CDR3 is TGTGCCAGCAGTCAACCAGGACAGGGCCTCTATGGCTACACCTTC. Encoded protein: CASSQPGQGLYGYTF.

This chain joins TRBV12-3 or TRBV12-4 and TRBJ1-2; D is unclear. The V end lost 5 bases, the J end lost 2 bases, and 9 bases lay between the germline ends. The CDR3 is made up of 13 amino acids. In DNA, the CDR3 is TGTGCCAGCAGTAGAGGGAGAAACTATGGCTACACCTTC. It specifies CASSRGRNYGYTF.

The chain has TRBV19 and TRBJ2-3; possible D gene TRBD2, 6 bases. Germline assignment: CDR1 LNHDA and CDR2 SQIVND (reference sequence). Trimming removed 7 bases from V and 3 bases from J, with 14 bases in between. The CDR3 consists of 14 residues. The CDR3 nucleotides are TGTGCCAGTACCGCTATTAGCGGAACAGATACGCAGTATTTT. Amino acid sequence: CASTAISGTDTQYF.

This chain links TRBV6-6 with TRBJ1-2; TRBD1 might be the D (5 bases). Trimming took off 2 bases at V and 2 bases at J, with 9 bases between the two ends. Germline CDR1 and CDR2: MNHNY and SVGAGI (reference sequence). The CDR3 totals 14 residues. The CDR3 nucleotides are TGTGCCAGCAGTTACGGCGGGGGGAACTATGGCTACACCTTC. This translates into CASSYGGGNYGYTF.

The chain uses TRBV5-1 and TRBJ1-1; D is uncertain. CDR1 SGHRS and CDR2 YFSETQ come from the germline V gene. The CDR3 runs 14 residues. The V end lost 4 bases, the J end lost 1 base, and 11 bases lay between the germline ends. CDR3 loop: CASSRPPGNTEAFF. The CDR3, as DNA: TGCGCCAGCAGCCGCCCCCCGGGGAACACTGAAGCTTTCTTT.

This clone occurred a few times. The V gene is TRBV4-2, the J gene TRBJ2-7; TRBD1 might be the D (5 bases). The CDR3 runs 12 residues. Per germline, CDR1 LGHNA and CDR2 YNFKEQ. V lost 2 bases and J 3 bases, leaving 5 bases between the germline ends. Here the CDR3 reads CASSQQGYEQYF. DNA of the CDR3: TGTGCCAGCAGCCAACAGGGCTACGAGCAGTACTTC.

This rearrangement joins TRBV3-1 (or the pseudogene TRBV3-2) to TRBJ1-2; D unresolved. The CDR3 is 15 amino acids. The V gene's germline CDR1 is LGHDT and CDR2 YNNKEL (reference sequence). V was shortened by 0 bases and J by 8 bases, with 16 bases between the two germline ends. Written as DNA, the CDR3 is TGTGCCAGCAGCCAAGAAGCATCCTTCGCTTCGGGCTACACCTTC. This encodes CASSQEASFASGYTF.

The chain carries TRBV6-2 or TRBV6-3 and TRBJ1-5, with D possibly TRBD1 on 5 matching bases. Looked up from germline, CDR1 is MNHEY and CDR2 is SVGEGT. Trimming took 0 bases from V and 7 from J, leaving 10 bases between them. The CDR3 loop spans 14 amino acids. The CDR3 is CASSYSREGQPQHF. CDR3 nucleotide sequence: TGTGCCAGCAGTTACTCCCGGGAGGGGCAGCCCCAGCATTTT.

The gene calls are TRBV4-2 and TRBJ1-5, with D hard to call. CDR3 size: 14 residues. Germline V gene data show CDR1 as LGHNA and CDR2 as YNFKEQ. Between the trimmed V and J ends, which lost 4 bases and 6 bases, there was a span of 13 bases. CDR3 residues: CASSRERGGQPQHF. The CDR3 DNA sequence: TGTGCCAGCAGCCGAGAACGGGGAGGTCAGCCCCAGCATTTT.

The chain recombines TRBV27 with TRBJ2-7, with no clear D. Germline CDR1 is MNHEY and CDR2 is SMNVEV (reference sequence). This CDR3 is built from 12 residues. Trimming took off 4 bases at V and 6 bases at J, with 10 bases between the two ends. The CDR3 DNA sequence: TGTGCCAGCAGTTCTCTAGTAGGCGAGCAGTACTTC. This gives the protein CASSSLVGEQYF.

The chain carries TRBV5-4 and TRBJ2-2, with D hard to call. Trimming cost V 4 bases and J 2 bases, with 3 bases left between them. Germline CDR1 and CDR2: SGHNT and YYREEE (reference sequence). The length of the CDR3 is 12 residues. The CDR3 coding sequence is TGTGCCAGCAGCACAAACACCGGGGAGCTGTTTTTT. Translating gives CASSTNTGELFF. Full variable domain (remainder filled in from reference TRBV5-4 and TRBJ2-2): ETGVTQSPTHLIKTRGQQVTLRCSSQSGHNTVSWYQQALGQGPQFIFQYYREEENGRGNFPPRFSGLQFPNYSSELNVNALELDDSALYLCASSTNTGELFFGEGSRLTVL.

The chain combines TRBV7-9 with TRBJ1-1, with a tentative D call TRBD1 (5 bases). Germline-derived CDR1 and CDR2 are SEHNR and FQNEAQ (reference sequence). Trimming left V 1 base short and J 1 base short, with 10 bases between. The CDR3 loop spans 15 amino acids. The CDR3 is CASSLGSDRNTEAFF. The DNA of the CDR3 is TGTGCCAGCAGCTTAGGATCCGACAGGAACACTGAAGCTTTCTTT. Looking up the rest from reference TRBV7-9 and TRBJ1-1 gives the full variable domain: DTGVSQNPRHKITKRGQNVTFRCDPISEHNRLYWYRQTLGQGPEFLTYFQNEAQLEKSRLLSDRFSAERPKGSFSTLEIQRTEQGDSAMYLCASSLGSDRNTEAFFGQGTRLTVV.